The TCR beta chain described here comes from a study of blood T cell repertoires in COVID-19. Generated by immunoSEQ multiplex PCR, the TCRdb table keeps only in-frame clones and is missing some. The data show some 100,000 clones, around 94% seen once. This clone was seen once. From germline, CDR1 is KGHDR and CDR2 SFDVKD. The CDR3 is 13 amino acids. V lost 6 bases and J lost 0, with 5 bases in between. Sequencing was carried out using peripheral blood. The gene calls are TRBV24-1 and TRBJ2-1; no clear D gene. The origin of this receptor is a man over 45 with active COVID-19. The CDR3 protein is CATSSGSYNEQFF. The CDR3 nucleotides read TGTGCCACCAGTTCCGGCTCCTACAATGAGCAGTTCTTC.